A single sample gave rise to the 9 T cell receptor beta chains below, sequenced in a study of cytomegalovirus exposure and HLA in healthy donors. PCR employed 60 Vbeta and 13 Jbeta primers. The repertoire was sequenced with immunoSEQ multiplex PCR; TCRdb's copy has only in-frame clones and lacks some. The sample gives about 120,000 clones, 9% to 10% of which show up once; 3% is in the top ten. The sequencing input was PBMCs. Receptors originate from a man aged 30 to 45 in good health and CMV-seronegative.

In this sample, this clone turned up a few times. V is TRBV30 and J is TRBJ1-1, with D tentatively TRBD1 (5 bases). The CDR3 has 15 amino acids. The V end lost 2 bases, the J end lost 4 bases, and 17 bases lay between the germline ends. Germline V lookup: CDR1 GTSNPN, CDR2 SVGIG (reference sequence). CDR3 region: CAWSLTGTRGTEAFF. The CDR3 DNA sequence: TGTGCCTGGAGTCTAACCGGGACTCGGGGCACTGAAGCTTTCTTT.

This clone was recorded a few times. CDR3 residues: CASSSSGTGDEKLFF. CDR3 nucleotide sequence: TGTGCCAGCAGCTCCTCCGGGACAGGGGATGAAAAACTGTTTTTT. V is TRBV28 and J is TRBJ1-4, with TRBD1 matching over 10 bases. Germline V gene lookup returns CDR1 MDHEN and CDR2 SYDVKM. The CDR3 spans 15 residues. V lost 6 bases, J lost 6 bases, and 7 bases stayed unmatched.

J is TRBJ1-1 and V is TRBV7-6; D is undetermined. Trimming took 0 bases from V and 0 from J, leaving 14 bases between them. This CDR3 has 17 amino acids. From germline, CDR1 is SGHVS and CDR2 FNYEAQ. CDR3 nucleotide sequence: TGTGCCAGCAGCTTAGCTTTTGGCAGAACTATGAACACTGAAGCTTTCTTT. Translation gives CASSLAFGRTMNTEAFF. Variable domain in full (rest from reference TRBV7-6 and TRBJ1-1): GAGVSQSPRYKVTKRGQDVALRCDPISGHVSLYWYRQALGQGPEFLTYFNYEAQQDKSGLPNDRFSAERPEGSISTLTIQRTEQRDSAMYRCASSLAFGRTMNTEAFFGQGTRLTVV.

This clone was seen repeatedly, ten times or more. V gene TRBV4-1 combines with J gene TRBJ1-4; 9 bases match TRBD1. Trimming removed 0 bases from V and 6 bases from J; junction bases left unmatched: 5. This CDR3 has 16 amino acids. Germline V gene lookup returns CDR1 MGHRA and CDR2 YSYEKL. CDR3 DNA sequence: TGCGCCAGCAGCCAAGATCGGGGACAGGGTTATGAAAAACTGTTTTTT. It codes for CASSQDRGQGYEKLFF.

In its sample, this clone was seen a few times. The chain combines TRBV19 with TRBJ2-2; D is unresolved. Germline V gene sequence: CDR1 LNHDA, CDR2 SQIVND (reference sequence). V was shortened by 7 bases and J by 2 bases, with 11 bases between the two germline ends. The CDR3 runs to 14 residues. This CDR3 reads CASTRGINTGELFF. The CDR3 DNA follows: TGTGCCAGTACACGAGGCATAAACACCGGGGAGCTGTTTTTT.

This clone occurred a few times. This rearrangement joins TRBV7-3 to TRBJ2-5; 8 nucleotides match TRBD1. The CDR3 covers 13 residues. Trimming removed 5 bases from V and 3 bases from J; junction bases left unmatched: 2. Germline loops: CDR1 SGHTA, CDR2 FQGTGA. CDR3: CASSLDREETQYF. The CDR3 DNA follows: TGTGCCAGCAGCCTGGACAGGGAAGAGACCCAGTACTTC.

Only a few counts were recorded for this clone. This chain links TRBV27 with TRBJ2-7, with TRBD2 as a possible D gene (6 bases). This CDR3 is 14 amino acids long. The V end lost 4 bases, the J end lost 1 base, and 11 bases lay between the germline ends. Germline loops: CDR1 MNHEY, CDR2 SMNVEV (reference sequence). This CDR3 reads CASSSTGVSYEQYF. CDR3 nucleotide sequence: TGTGCCAGCAGTTCGACGGGGGTGTCCTACGAGCAGTACTTC.

The chain carries TRBV5-1 and TRBJ2-3; 7 positions match TRBD1. This CDR3 is built from 15 residues. CDR1 SGHRS and CDR2 YFSETQ come from the germline V gene. Germline trimming cut 0 bases from V and 4 bases from J; bases unmatched to any gene: 5. The CDR3 is CASSLGGGASDTQYF. The CDR3 DNA reads as TGCGCCAGCAGCTTGGGAGGGGGCGCCTCAGATACGCAGTATTTT.

The table lists this clone with a few counts. The rearrangement joins TRBV30 to TRBJ1-1; no definite D call. Trimming pared 1 base from V and 7 bases from J, leaving 16 bases between. CDR1 and CDR2 from the germline V gene are GTSNPN and SVGIG (reference sequence). The CDR3 loop spans 14 amino acids. Here the CDR3 reads CAWSAMSGPVEAFF. The CDR3 DNA sequence: TGTGCCTGGAGTGCAATGAGCGGGCCGGTTGAAGCTTTCTTT.